The 14 T cell receptor beta chains presented below share a single source sample, sequenced in a study of long-term antiretroviral therapy in people with HIV. Researchers report immunoSEQ v3.0 was run at survey level. Profiling relied on immunoSEQ multiplex PCR, and the TCRdb table lists in-frame clones only, not all of them. There are about 41,000 clones in the sample; about 94% occur only once, and less than 2.5% lies in the top ten. Sequencing used unsorted PBMCs, obtained 9 to 9.5 years after starting antiretroviral therapy. Receptors were obtained from a man aged 25-45 years with HIV.

This clone was seen just once. The chain couples TRBV15 to TRBJ2-7; tentative D call: TRBD2 (6 bases). The germline gives CDR1 LNHNV, CDR2 YYDKDF (reference sequence). The V and J ends lost 1 base and 2 bases respectively, with 15 bases between them. The CDR3 is 16 residues long. The DNA for the CDR3 is TGTGCCACCAGCAGAGGTGTTGGCGGGACCACCTACGAGCAGTACTTC. The encoded protein is CATSRGVGGTTYEQYF.

The gene calls are TRBV4-1 and TRBJ2-1, with D possibly being TRBD1 or TRBD2 (5 bases each). The CDR3 is made up of 17 amino acids. Germline V gene lookup returns CDR1 MGHRA and CDR2 YSYEKL. Trimming pared 1 base from V and 5 bases from J, leaving 18 bases between. CDR3 DNA sequence: TGCGCCAGCAGCCAAGGAGCCTTCCGGGGCCGGAACAATGAGCAGTTCTTC. Translation: CASSQGAFRGRNNEQFF.

The gene calls are TRBV10-3 and TRBJ1-1, with D hard to call. From germline, CDR1 is ENHRY and CDR2 SYGVKD. Trimming removed 3 bases from V and 1 base from J, with 6 bases in between. The CDR3 runs 13 residues. The CDR3 nucleotides are TGTGCCATCAGTGACACAACGAACACTGAAGCTTTCTTT. Its protein product is CAISDTTNTEAFF.

The table lists this clone with a few counts. The chain is built from TRBV7-9 and TRBJ1-5; 7 nucleotides agree with TRBD1. Germline V gene data show CDR1 as SEHNR and CDR2 as FQNEAQ (reference sequence). This CDR3 contains 14 residues. V lost 4 bases, J lost 7 bases, and 7 bases stayed unmatched. The CDR3 nucleotides read TGTGCCAGCAGCTCCCAGGGGGGTGGGCAGCCCCAGCATTTT. It encodes CASSSQGGGQPQHF.

V is TRBV7-9 and J is TRBJ2-1, with D uncertain. From germline, CDR1 is SEHNR and CDR2 FQNEAQ (reference sequence). V dropped 1 base and J dropped 5 bases, with 12 bases sitting between them. CDR3 length equals 15 residues. CDR3 coding DNA: TGTGCCAGCAGCTTAGACGTGTCCTCTGACAATGAGCAGTTCTTC. It yields the protein CASSLDVSSDNEQFF.

The chain couples TRBV10-3 to TRBJ1-5, with D unresolved. This CDR3 comprises 12 residues. Trimming removed 10 bases from V and 0 bases from J, with 7 bases in between. Germline-derived CDR1 and CDR2 are ENHRY and SYGVKD. The DNA for the CDR3 is TGTGCCAGCGGAAATAGCAATCAGCCCCAGCATTTT. Translation: CASGNSNQPQHF.

This chain links TRBV5-1 with TRBJ2-1, with a weak D call TRBD1 (6 bases). Per the germline V gene, CDR1 is SGHRS and CDR2 is YFSETQ. The length of the CDR3 is 14 residues. Trimming took 2 bases from V and 3 from J, leaving 9 bases between them. The CDR3 coding sequence is TGCGCCAGCAGCTTAGACAGGCGCTACAATGAGCAGTTCTTC. Its translation: CASSLDRRYNEQFF.

The CDR3 DNA reads TGTGCCAGCTCGCAGGGGACTAGCGGGCTCGGGGAGCTGTTTTTT. This gives the protein CASSQGTSGLGELFF. This chain connects TRBV18 to TRBJ2-2, with TRBD2 matching over 12 bases. V dropped 6 bases and J dropped 7; count of bases not matched to a gene: 6. The CDR3 has 15 residues. Looked up from germline, CDR1 is KGHSH and CDR2 is LQKENI.

The CDR3 DNA reads TGTGCCAGCAGTTGGCAGGCAAACTCTGGGGCCAACGTCCTGACTTTC. This sequence encodes CASSWQANSGANVLTF. The rearrangement uses TRBV6-5 and TRBJ2-6; D unresolved. Trimming removed 4 bases from V and 0 bases from J, with 10 bases in between. CDR3 size: 16 residues. Germline CDR1 is MNHEY and CDR2 is SVGAGI.

As concerns this clone: This same CDR3 is encoded by further DNA sequences in the sample. The genes are TRBV7-8 and TRBJ1-1; D is unclear. Germline lookup yields CDR1 SGHVS and CDR2 FQNEAQ. The CDR3 length is 13 residues. Trimming removed 5 bases at V and 3 bases at J, with 10 bases between. CDR3 loop: CASSPQRDTEAFF. For the CDR3, the DNA is TGTGCCAGCAGCCCGCAGAGGGACACTGAAGCTTTCTTT. Filled out from reference TRBV7-8 and TRBJ1-1, the complete variable domain reads GAGVSQSPRYKVAKRGQDVALRCDPISGHVSLFWYQQALGQGPEFLTYFQNEAQLDKSGLPSDRFFAERPEGSVSTLKIQRTQQEDSAVYLCASSPQRDTEAFFGQGTRLTVV.

This CDR3 is CASREGHSSGNTIYF. The CDR3, as DNA: TGTGCCAGCAGAGAGGGACACAGCTCTGGAAACACCATATATTTT. The chain has TRBV27 and TRBJ1-3; the D gene is possibly TRBD1 (6 bases). Trimming shortened V by 6 bases and J by 0 bases, and 12 bases separated the two germline ends. CDR1 is MNHEY and CDR2 is SMNVEV in the germline V gene (reference sequence). The CDR3 extends over 15 amino acids.

The chain joins TRBV19 to TRBJ2-2; 8 bases are shared with TRBD1. Germline CDR1 LNHDA, CDR2 SQIVND (reference sequence). After removal of 6 bases from V and 4 bases from J, the junction contained 4 bases not matched to a gene. The CDR3 totals 14 residues. The DNA of the CDR3 is TGTGCCAGTAGGACAGGGGAAACCACCGGGGAGCTGTTTTTT. Protein: CASRTGETTGELFF.

This rearrangement joins TRBV30 to TRBJ1-2; no firm D call. The CDR3 is 11 amino acids. Germline values: CDR1 GTSNPN, CDR2 SVGIG (reference sequence). V was pared by 5 bases and J by 0 bases, with 4 bases between. This CDR3 is CAWASNYGYTF. The CDR3 nucleotides are TGTGCCTGGGCCTCTAACTATGGCTACACCTTC.

The rearrangement joins TRBV30 to TRBJ2-7; 8 positions match TRBD2. Germline V gene lookup returns CDR1 GTSNPN and CDR2 SVGIG (reference sequence). The CDR3 contains 14 residues. The V and J ends lost 2 bases and 6 bases, in that order; junction bases with no gene match: 9. In nucleotides, the CDR3 is TGTGCCTGGAGTAAACGGGTCGGGGGGGTCGAGCAGTACTTC. Protein: CAWSKRVGGVEQYF.